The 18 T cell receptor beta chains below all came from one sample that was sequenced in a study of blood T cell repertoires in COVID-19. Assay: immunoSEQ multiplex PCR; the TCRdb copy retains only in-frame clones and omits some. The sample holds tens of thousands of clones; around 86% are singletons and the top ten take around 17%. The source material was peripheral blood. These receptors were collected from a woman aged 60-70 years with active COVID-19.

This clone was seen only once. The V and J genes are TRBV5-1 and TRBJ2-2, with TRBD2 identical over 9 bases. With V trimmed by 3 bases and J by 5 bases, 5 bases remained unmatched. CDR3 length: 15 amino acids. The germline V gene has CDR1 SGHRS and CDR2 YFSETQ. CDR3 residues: CASSSGLAGTGELFF. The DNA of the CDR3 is TGCGCCAGCAGCTCGGGACTAGCAGGGACCGGGGAGCTGTTTTTT.

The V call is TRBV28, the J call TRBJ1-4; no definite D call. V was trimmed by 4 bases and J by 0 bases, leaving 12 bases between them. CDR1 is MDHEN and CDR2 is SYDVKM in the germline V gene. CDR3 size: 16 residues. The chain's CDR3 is CASSSEGSSTNEKLFF. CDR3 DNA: TGTGCCAGCAGTTCAGAGGGCAGCTCAACTAATGAAAAACTGTTTTTT.

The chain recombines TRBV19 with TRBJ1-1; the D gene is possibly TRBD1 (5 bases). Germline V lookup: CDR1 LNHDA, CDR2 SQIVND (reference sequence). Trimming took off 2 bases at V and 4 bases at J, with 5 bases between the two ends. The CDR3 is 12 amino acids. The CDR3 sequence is CASSIRGTEAFF. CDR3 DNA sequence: TGTGCCAGTAGTATAAGGGGCACTGAAGCTTTCTTT.

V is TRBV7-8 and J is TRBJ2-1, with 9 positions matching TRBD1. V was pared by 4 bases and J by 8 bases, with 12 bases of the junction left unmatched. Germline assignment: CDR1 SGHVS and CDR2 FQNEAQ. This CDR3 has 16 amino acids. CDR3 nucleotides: TGTGCCAGCAGCTCCAACAGGGGGCTATTCGGGGATGAGCAGTTCTTC. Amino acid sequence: CASSSNRGLFGDEQFF. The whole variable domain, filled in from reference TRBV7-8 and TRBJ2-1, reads GAGVSQSPRYKVAKRGQDVALRCDPISGHVSLFWYQQALGQGPEFLTYFQNEAQLDKSGLPSDRFFAERPEGSVSTLKIQRTQQEDSAVYLCASSSNRGLFGDEQFFGPGTRLTVL.

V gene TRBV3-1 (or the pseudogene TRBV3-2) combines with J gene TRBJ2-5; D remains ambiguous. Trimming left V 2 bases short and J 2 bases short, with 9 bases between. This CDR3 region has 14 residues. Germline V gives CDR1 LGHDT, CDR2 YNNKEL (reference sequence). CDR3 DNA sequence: TGTGCCAGCAGCCAATCGATAGCACAAGAGACCCAGTACTTC. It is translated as CASSQSIAQETQYF.

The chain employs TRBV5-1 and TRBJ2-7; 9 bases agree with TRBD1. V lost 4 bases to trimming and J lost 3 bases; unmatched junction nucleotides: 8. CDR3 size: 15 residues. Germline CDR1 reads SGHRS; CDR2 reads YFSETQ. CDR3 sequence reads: CASSPTGTGIYEQYF. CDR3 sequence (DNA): TGCGCCAGCAGCCCCACCGGGACAGGGATCTACGAGCAGTACTTC.

The DNA of the CDR3 is TGTGCCAGCAGCCAAGATTCAGTCCCTCCTAACTATGGCTACACCTTC. Its translation: CASSQDSVPPNYGYTF. V is TRBV3-1 (or the pseudogene TRBV3-2) and J is TRBJ1-2, with D hard to call. V lost 0 bases to trimming and J lost 0 bases, with 11 bases between them. This CDR3 contains 16 residues. From germline, CDR1 is LGHDT and CDR2 YNNKEL (reference sequence).

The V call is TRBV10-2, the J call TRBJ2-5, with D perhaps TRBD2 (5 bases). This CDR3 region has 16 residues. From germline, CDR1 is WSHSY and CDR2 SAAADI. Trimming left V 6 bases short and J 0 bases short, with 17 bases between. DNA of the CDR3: TGCGCCAGCAGATTACGGGATTTATGGTACCAAGAGACCCAGTACTTC. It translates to CASRLRDLWYQETQYF.

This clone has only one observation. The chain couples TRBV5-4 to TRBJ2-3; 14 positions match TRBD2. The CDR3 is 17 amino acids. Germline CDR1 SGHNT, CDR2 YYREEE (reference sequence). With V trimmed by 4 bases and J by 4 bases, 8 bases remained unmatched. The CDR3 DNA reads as TGTGCCAGCAGCCCAGGGGGGACTAGCGGGGGTTCAGATACGCAGTATTTT. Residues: CASSPGGTSGGSDTQYF. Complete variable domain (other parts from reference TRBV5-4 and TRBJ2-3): ETGVTQSPTHLIKTRGQQVTLRCSSQSGHNTVSWYQQALGQGPQFIFQYYREEENGRGNFPPRFSGLQFPNYSSELNVNALELDDSALYLCASSPGGTSGGSDTQYFGPGTRLTVL.

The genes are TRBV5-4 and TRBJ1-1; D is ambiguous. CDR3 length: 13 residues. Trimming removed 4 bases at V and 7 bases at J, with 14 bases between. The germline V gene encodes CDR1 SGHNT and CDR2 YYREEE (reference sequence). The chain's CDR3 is CASSLGGTGEAFF. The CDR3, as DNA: TGTGCCAGCAGCCTCGGTGGTACCGGTGAAGCTTTCTTT.

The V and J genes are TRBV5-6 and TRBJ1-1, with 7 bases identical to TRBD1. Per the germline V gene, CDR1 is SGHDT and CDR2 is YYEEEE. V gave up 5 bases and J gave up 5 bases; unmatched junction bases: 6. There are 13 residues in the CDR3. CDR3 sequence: CASSYLQGTEAFF. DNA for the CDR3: TGTGCCAGCAGTTATCTACAGGGGACTGAAGCTTTCTTT.

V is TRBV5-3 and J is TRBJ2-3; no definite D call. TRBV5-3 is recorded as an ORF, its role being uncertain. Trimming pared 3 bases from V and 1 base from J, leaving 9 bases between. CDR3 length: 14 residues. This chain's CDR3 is CARSCVDCTDTQYF. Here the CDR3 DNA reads TGTGCCAGAAGCTGCGTCGATTGCACAGATACGCAGTATTTT.

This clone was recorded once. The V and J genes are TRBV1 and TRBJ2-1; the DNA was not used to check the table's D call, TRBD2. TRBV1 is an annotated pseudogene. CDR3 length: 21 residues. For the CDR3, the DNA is TGCACCAGCAGCCACCACTCCGCTAAAGATAGCGGGGGGCCCCCTAGGGGGGAGCAGTTCTTC. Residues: CTSSHHSAKDSGGPPRGEQFF.

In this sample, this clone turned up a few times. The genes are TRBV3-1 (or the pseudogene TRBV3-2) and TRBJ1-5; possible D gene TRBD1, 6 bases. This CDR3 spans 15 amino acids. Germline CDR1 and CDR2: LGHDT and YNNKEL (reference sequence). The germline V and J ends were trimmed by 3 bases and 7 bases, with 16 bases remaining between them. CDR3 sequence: CASSQTTGGQQPQHF. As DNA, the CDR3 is TGTGCCAGCAGCCAGACAACGGGGGGACAACAGCCCCAGCATTTT.

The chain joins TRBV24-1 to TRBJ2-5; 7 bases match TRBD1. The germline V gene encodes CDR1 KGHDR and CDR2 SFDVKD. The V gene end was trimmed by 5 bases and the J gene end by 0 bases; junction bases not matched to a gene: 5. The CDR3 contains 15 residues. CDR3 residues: CATSGTGKYQETQYF. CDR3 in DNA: TGTGCCACCAGTGGGACAGGAAAATACCAAGAGACCCAGTACTTC.

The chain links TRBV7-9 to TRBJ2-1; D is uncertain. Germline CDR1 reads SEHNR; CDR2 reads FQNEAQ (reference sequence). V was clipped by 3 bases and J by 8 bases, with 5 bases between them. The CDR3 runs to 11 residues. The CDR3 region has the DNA TGTGCCAGCAGCTTTTCTTATGAGCAGTTCTTC. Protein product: CASSFSYEQFF.

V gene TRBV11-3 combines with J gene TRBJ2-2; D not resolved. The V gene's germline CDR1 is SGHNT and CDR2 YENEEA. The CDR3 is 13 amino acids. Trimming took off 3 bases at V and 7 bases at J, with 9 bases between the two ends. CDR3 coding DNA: TGTGCCAGCAGCTTTATGTCGGTCGGGGAGCTGTTTTTT. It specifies CASSFMSVGELFF.

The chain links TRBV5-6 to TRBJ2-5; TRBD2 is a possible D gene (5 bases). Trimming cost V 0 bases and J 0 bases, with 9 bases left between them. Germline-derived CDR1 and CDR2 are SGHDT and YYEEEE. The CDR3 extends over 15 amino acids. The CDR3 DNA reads TGTGCCAGCAGCTTGGTGAGCGGCCACCAAGAGACCCAGTACTTC. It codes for CASSLVSGHQETQYF.